These T cell receptor beta chains were read from a single sample in a study of T cell changes during pregnancy in multiple sclerosis. The method was immunoSEQ multiplex PCR; TCRdb's version includes in-frame clones alone and lacks a portion of them. The data contain more than 50,000 clones, approximately 92% of them singletons. The material sequenced was peripheral blood, taken after pregnancy. These receptors came from a female donor in good health, enrolled as a control in a pregnancy study. Each CDR3 is given with its conserved first and last residue. The order of the fields is J gene, clone size, D gene, V gene, CDR3 protein, CDR3 DNA. The D gene is left open where the match is weak. Clone sizes are given selectively: once, few, many, or a class where the clone is expanded.

J gene: TRBJ1-2; clone size: .; D gene: TRBD1; V gene: TRBV4-1; CDR3 protein: CASSQEAPDRDYGYTF; CDR3 DNA: TGCGCCAGCAGCCAAGAGGCCCCCGACAGGGATTATGGCTACACCTTC
J gene: TRBJ1-5; clone size: .; D gene: TRBD1; V gene: TRBV2; CDR3 protein: CASTVETGRNQPQHF; CDR3 DNA: TGTGCCAGCACCGTGGAGACAGGGAGGAATCAGCCCCAGCATTTT
J gene: TRBJ2-7; clone size: once; D gene: .; V gene: TRBV28; CDR3 protein: CASSLWEGSYEQYF; CDR3 DNA: TGTGCCAGCAGTTTATGGGAGGGATCCTACGAGCAGTACTTC
J gene: TRBJ1-5; clone size: .; D gene: TRBD1; V gene: TRBV28; CDR3 protein: CASSAWGQGDGQPQHF; CDR3 DNA: TGTGCCAGCAGTGCCTGGGGACAGGGGGACGGTCAGCCCCAGCATTTT
J gene: TRBJ2-7; clone size: .; D gene: TRBD1; V gene: TRBV7-8; CDR3 protein: CASRTGTEEQYF; CDR3 DNA: TGTGCCAGCAGGACGGGGACAGAGGAGCAGTACTTC
J gene: TRBJ2-7; clone size: once; D gene: .; V gene: TRBV6-6; CDR3 protein: CASSYSGGRRDEQYF; CDR3 DNA: TGTGCCAGCAGTTACTCGGGGGGGCGGAGGGACGAGCAGTACTTC
J gene: TRBJ2-7; clone size: .; D gene: TRBD2; V gene: TRBV28; CDR3 protein: CASRGSGRTHEQYF; CDR3 DNA: TGTGCCAGCAGGGGTAGCGGGAGAACCCACGAGCAGTACTTC
J gene: TRBJ2-7; clone size: .; D gene: TRBD2; V gene: TRBV9; CDR3 protein: CASSVGGGWTSGRPGEEQYF; CDR3 DNA: TGTGCCAGCAGCGTAGGAGGGGGTTGGACTAGCGGGAGGCCGGGGGAGGAGCAGTACTTC
J gene: TRBJ2-7; clone size: .; D gene: .; V gene: TRBV7-9; CDR3 protein: CASSLGGRYEQYF; CDR3 DNA: TGTGCCAGCAGCCTCGGGGGGCGGTACGAGCAGTACTTC
J gene: TRBJ2-3; clone size: .; D gene: TRBD2; V gene: TRBV18; CDR3 protein: CASSRETDTQYF; CDR3 DNA: TGTGCCAGCTCGCGGGAGACAGATACGCAGTATTTT
J gene: TRBJ2-5; clone size: .; D gene: TRBD1; V gene: TRBV4-1; CDR3 protein: CASSLRDSVDTQYF; CDR3 DNA: TGCGCCAGCAGCCTCCGGGACAGTGTTGATACCCAGTACTTC
J gene: TRBJ2-1; clone size: .; D gene: TRBD1; V gene: TRBV27; CDR3 protein: CASSWTGVNNEQFF; CDR3 DNA: TGTGCCAGCAGTTGGACAGGGGTGAACAATGAGCAGTTCTTC
J gene: TRBJ1-1; clone size: few; D gene: TRBD1; V gene: TRBV18; CDR3 protein: CASSPGQAIEAFF; CDR3 DNA: TGTGCCAGCTCACCGGGACAGGCGATTGAAGCTTTCTTT
J gene: TRBJ1-6; clone size: .; D gene: TRBD1; V gene: TRBV4-3; CDR3 protein: CASSQDHRGLGALHF; CDR3 DNA: TGCGCCAGCAGCCAAGATCACAGGGGCCTAGGGGCCCTCCACTTT
J gene: TRBJ2-1; clone size: .; D gene: .; V gene: TRBV6-5; CDR3 protein: CASRRGRVNEQFF; CDR3 DNA: TGTGCCAGCCGAAGGGGCAGGGTCAATGAGCAGTTCTTC
J gene: TRBJ2-7; clone size: .; D gene: TRBD1; V gene: TRBV11-3; CDR3 protein: CASSPYGTGEIYEQYF; CDR3 DNA: TGTGCCAGCAGCCCCTACGGGACAGGGGAAATCTACGAGCAGTACTTC
J gene: TRBJ2-7; clone size: .; D gene: TRBD2; V gene: TRBV5-1; CDR3 protein: CASSLGPSGGSFLNEQYF; CDR3 DNA: TGCGCCAGCAGCTTGGGTCCTAGCGGGGGATCTTTTCTCAACGAGCAGTACTTC
J gene: TRBJ1-2; clone size: .; D gene: .; V gene: TRBV6-1; CDR3 protein: CATLRGTHGYTF; CDR3 DNA: TGTGCCACCCTGCGAGGGACTCATGGCTACACCTTC
J gene: TRBJ2-7; clone size: .; D gene: .; V gene: TRBV7-2; CDR3 protein: CASRGGSRDPQYF; CDR3 DNA: TGTGCCAGCAGGGGAGGCTCGAGGGACCCTCAGTACTTC
J gene: TRBJ2-5; clone size: .; D gene: TRBD1; V gene: TRBV18; CDR3 protein: CASSRGTEGPQYF; CDR3 DNA: TGTGCCAGCTCACGGGGGACAGAAGGACCCCAGTACTTC
J gene: TRBJ2-1; clone size: .; D gene: .; V gene: TRBV9; CDR3 protein: CASSRHEKPYNEQFF; CDR3 DNA: TGTGCCAGCAGCCGCCACGAGAAGCCCTACAATGAGCAGTTCTTC
J gene: TRBJ2-7; clone size: .; D gene: TRBD1; V gene: TRBV18; CDR3 protein: CASSSDRAPYEQYF; CDR3 DNA: TGTGCCAGCTCATCCGACAGGGCCCCCTACGAGCAGTACTTC
J gene: TRBJ2-7; clone size: .; D gene: TRBD1; V gene: TRBV7-2; CDR3 protein: CASREQGAGEQYF; CDR3 DNA: TGTGCCAGCCGGGAACAGGGGGCAGGCGAGCAGTACTTC
J gene: TRBJ1-1; clone size: .; D gene: .; V gene: TRBV27; CDR3 protein: CASSLSGGRGAFF; CDR3 DNA: TGTGCCAGCAGTTTATCAGGGGGAAGGGGAGCTTTCTTT
J gene: TRBJ2-7; clone size: .; D gene: TRBD1; V gene: TRBV19; CDR3 protein: CASRPHSGQGYEQYF; CDR3 DNA: TGTGCCAGTAGGCCTCACTCCGGACAGGGCTACGAGCAGTACTTC
J gene: TRBJ2-7; clone size: .; D gene: TRBD2; V gene: TRBV18; CDR3 protein: CASSPQTSGRPPYEQYF; CDR3 DNA: TGTGCCAGCTCACCGCAGACTAGCGGGAGACCCCCCTACGAGCAGTACTTC
J gene: TRBJ2-3; clone size: .; D gene: .; V gene: TRBV4-3; CDR3 protein: CASSQETAVGGTDTQYF; CDR3 DNA: TGCGCCAGCAGCCAAGAAACGGCTGTAGGGGGTACAGATACGCAGTATTTT
J gene: TRBJ2-2; clone size: .; D gene: TRBD2; V gene: TRBV19; CDR3 protein: CASGLAGTPNTGELFF; CDR3 DNA: TGTGCCAGCGGACTAGCGGGCACCCCGAACACCGGGGAGCTGTTTTTT
J gene: TRBJ2-7; clone size: .; D gene: .; V gene: TRBV5-1; CDR3 protein: CASRRGSGDEQYF; CDR3 DNA: TGCGCCAGCAGGAGAGGGTCCGGGGACGAGCAGTACTTC
J gene: TRBJ1-2; clone size: .; D gene: TRBD1; V gene: TRBV6-5; CDR3 protein: CASSWGQGGRGYTF; CDR3 DNA: TGTGCCAGCAGTTGGGGGCAGGGGGGCAGGGGCTACACCTTC
J gene: TRBJ1-2; clone size: .; D gene: TRBD1; V gene: TRBV30; CDR3 protein: CAWSVGGGYTF; CDR3 DNA: TGTGCCTGGAGTGTAGGGGGCGGCTACACCTTC
J gene: TRBJ2-2; clone size: .; D gene: TRBD2; V gene: TRBV10-3; CDR3 protein: CAIKPGLAGGADGELFF; CDR3 DNA: TGTGCCATTAAACCGGGACTAGCGGGAGGAGCGGACGGGGAGCTGTTTTTT
J gene: TRBJ1-6; clone size: .; D gene: .; V gene: TRBV18; CDR3 protein: CASSAGGTPLHF; CDR3 DNA: TGTGCCAGCTCAGCCGGCGGTACACCCCTCCACTTT
J gene: TRBJ1-5; clone size: once; D gene: TRBD1; V gene: TRBV19; CDR3 protein: CASSLRQGAVQPQHF; CDR3 DNA: TGTGCCAGTAGCCTTCGACAGGGGGCTGTTCAGCCCCAGCATTTT
J gene: TRBJ2-7; clone size: .; D gene: .; V gene: TRBV5-1; CDR3 protein: CASSFFRAGVSYEQYF; CDR3 DNA: TGCGCCAGCAGCTTCTTTAGGGCAGGGGTTTCCTACGAGCAGTACTTC
J gene: TRBJ1-1; clone size: .; D gene: .; V gene: TRBV19; CDR3 protein: CASSENMNTEAFF; CDR3 DNA: TGTGCCAGCTCTGAAAACATGAACACTGAAGCTTTCTTT
J gene: TRBJ2-2; clone size: .; D gene: .; V gene: TRBV18; CDR3 protein: CASSPRAGELFF; CDR3 DNA: TGTGCCAGCTCACCAAGAGCGGGGGAGCTGTTTTTT
J gene: TRBJ1-2; clone size: .; D gene: TRBD1; V gene: TRBV27; CDR3 protein: CASSTRQGANYGYTF; CDR3 DNA: TGTGCCAGCAGTACCCGACAGGGGGCTAACTATGGCTACACCTTC
J gene: TRBJ2-7; clone size: .; D gene: TRBD1; V gene: TRBV18; CDR3 protein: CASSVTGEGAYEQYF; CDR3 DNA: TGTGCCAGCTCAGTCACAGGGGAAGGGGCCTACGAGCAGTACTTC
J gene: TRBJ2-1; clone size: .; D gene: TRBD2; V gene: TRBV9; CDR3 protein: CASSHGTSGGAYEQFF; CDR3 DNA: TGTGCCAGCAGCCACGGGACTAGCGGGGGGGCATATGAGCAGTTCTTC
J gene: TRBJ2-1; clone size: .; D gene: .; V gene: TRBV27; CDR3 protein: CASSLGTSYNEQFF; CDR3 DNA: TGTGCCAGCAGTTTAGGCACGTCCTACAATGAGCAGTTCTTC
J gene: TRBJ2-2; clone size: .; D gene: TRBD2; V gene: TRBV25-1; CDR3 protein: CASSELAGDVGELFF; CDR3 DNA: TGTGCCAGCAGTGAATTAGCGGGAGATGTCGGGGAGCTGTTTTTT
J gene: TRBJ1-2; clone size: once; D gene: TRBD1; V gene: TRBV28; CDR3 protein: CASGTGNYGYTF; CDR3 DNA: TGTGCCAGCGGGACAGGGAACTATGGCTACACCTTC
J gene: TRBJ1-6; clone size: few; D gene: .; V gene: TRBV6-1; CDR3 protein: CASSELAGPYNSPLHF; CDR3 DNA: TGTGCCAGCAGTGAACTCGCAGGCCCCTATAATTCACCCCTCCACTTT
J gene: TRBJ1-1; clone size: few; D gene: .; V gene: TRBV9; CDR3 protein: CASSPNLPGRAFF; CDR3 DNA: TGTGCCAGCAGCCCTAATCTTCCGGGAAGAGCTTTCTTT
J gene: TRBJ2-5; clone size: .; D gene: TRBD1; V gene: TRBV5-1; CDR3 protein: CASSSWAGGDKETQYF; CDR3 DNA: TGCGCCAGCAGCTCGTGGGCAGGGGGCGATAAGGAGACCCAGTACTTC
J gene: TRBJ2-5; clone size: .; D gene: .; V gene: TRBV5-1; CDR3 protein: CASSPYQETQYF; CDR3 DNA: TGCGCCAGCAGCCCGTACCAAGAGACCCAGTACTTC
J gene: TRBJ1-6; clone size: .; D gene: TRBD1; V gene: TRBV19; CDR3 protein: CASRTMDRGNSPLHF; CDR3 DNA: TGTGCCAGTAGGACGATGGACAGGGGTAATTCACCCCTCCACTTT
J gene: TRBJ1-5; clone size: .; D gene: .; V gene: TRBV7-2; CDR3 protein: CASSLSRGGNQPQHF; CDR3 DNA: TGTGCCAGCAGCTTGTCCCGGGGGGGGAATCAGCCCCAGCATTTT
J gene: TRBJ2-5; clone size: .; D gene: TRBD2; V gene: TRBV6-1; CDR3 protein: CASSARLARENGYQETQYF; CDR3 DNA: TGTGCCAGCAGTGCGCGACTAGCGCGGGAGAATGGGTACCAAGAGACCCAGTACTTC
J gene: TRBJ1-1; clone size: .; D gene: .; V gene: TRBV5-1; CDR3 protein: CASSLGRDGEAFF; CDR3 DNA: TGCGCCAGCAGCTTGGGGCGGGACGGTGAAGCTTTCTTT
J gene: TRBJ2-7; clone size: .; D gene: .; V gene: TRBV10-2; CDR3 protein: CASSEPGAATYEQYF; CDR3 DNA: TGCGCCAGCAGTGAGCCCGGCGCAGCGACCTACGAGCAGTACTTC